This TCR beta chain was retrieved from a study of Graves' ophthalmopathy and Graves' hyperthyroidism. Orbital computed tomography, together with clinical symptoms, serum thyroxine, TRAb and thyroid ultrasound, was used for diagnosis. This CDR3 region has 15 residues. Germline CDR1 reads SEHNR; CDR2 reads FQNEAQ (reference sequence). Trimming stripped 4 bases from V and 4 bases from J, with 13 bases between. Using RNA transcripts, the TCR beta CDR3 regions were amplified. The authors performed first-round RT-PCR with HTBI primers and then a second-round multiplex PCR. TCRdb reprocessed the multiplex PCR reads via MiXCR and lists one record per CDR3 protein. The sample carries some 47,000 distinct CDR3 sequences, roughly 52% recorded once.

The source material was peripheral blood. This sequence was found in an adult man with Graves' ophthalmopathy. The J gene is TRBJ1-4, the V gene TRBV7-9, with D hard to call. The CDR3 DNA reads as TGTGCCAGCAGCTCCTGGGTGTCGGGTAATGAAAAACTGTTTTTT. This codes for CASSSWVSGNEKLFF.